One sample yielded the 14 T cell receptor beta chains listed below, sequenced in a study of blood T cell repertoires in COVID-19. Sequencing used immunoSEQ multiplex PCR; TCRdb keeps in-frame clones, though not all of them. Found here are about 410,000 clones, around 86% of them singletons; the top ten hold more than 1.4%. The sample consisted of peripheral blood. The source is a woman aged 25 to 39 with active or convalescent COVID-19.

The chain uses TRBV29-1 and TRBJ2-3; D possibly corresponds to TRBD2 (6 bases). The germline V gene encodes CDR1 SQVTM and CDR2 ANQGSEA. The ends were cut back, 3 bases at V and 0 bases at J, with 16 bases in the middle. The CDR3 covers 16 residues. The CDR3 DNA sequence: TGCAGCGTTGATAGCGGCCGGTATTTGAGCACAGATACGCAGTATTTT. Translation: CSVDSGRYLSTDTQYF.

This chain connects TRBV11-2 to TRBJ2-1; 14 nucleotides align to TRBD2. V shed 5 bases and J 7 bases; nucleotides not matched to a gene: 10. Germline V gene sequence: CDR1 SGHAT, CDR2 FQNNGV. CDR3 length: 17 residues. CDR3 region: CASSPRRLAGGRNEQFF. In DNA, the CDR3 is TGTGCCAGCAGCCCCCGAAGACTAGCGGGGGGGAGGAATGAGCAGTTCTTC.

J is TRBJ2-7 and V is TRBV5-1; 7 bases are shared with TRBD1. The CDR3 has 13 residues. Germline V lookup: CDR1 SGHRS, CDR2 YFSETQ. The V segment lost 4 bases and the J segment 2 bases; nucleotides outside the gene matches: 3. The CDR3 region has the DNA TGCGCCAGCAGCCCGACAGGGCCCTACGAGCAGTACTTC. Translation gives CASSPTGPYEQYF.

The CDR3 loop reads CSVEGGLAGNWETQYF. CDR3 DNA: TGCAGCGTTGAGGGGGGTCTAGCGGGCAACTGGGAGACCCAGTACTTC. This sequence joins TRBV29-1 and TRBJ2-5, with TRBD2 matching 8 bases. V was pared by 3 bases and J by 5 bases, with 14 bases of the junction left unmatched. This CDR3 spans 16 amino acids. Per the germline V gene, CDR1 is SQVTM and CDR2 is ANQGSEA.

The CDR3 loop is CASRLDRGLVQPQHF. In DNA, the CDR3 is TGTGCCAGCAGACTCGACAGGGGGCTGGTTCAGCCCCAGCATTTT. This rearrangement joins TRBV2 to TRBJ1-5; TRBD1 agrees at 10 bases. The CDR3 spans 15 residues. Germline V CDR1 and CDR2: SNHLY, FYNNEI. The V gene end was trimmed by 6 bases and the J gene end by 6 bases; junction bases not matched to a gene: 8. The full variable domain, rest sourced from reference TRBV2 and TRBJ1-5, is EPEVTQTPSHQVTQMGQEVILRCVPISNHLYFYWYRQILGQKVEFLVSFYNNEISEKSEIFDDQFSVERPDGSNFTLKIRSTKLEDSAMYFCASRLDRGLVQPQHFGDGTRLSIL.

In nucleotides, the CDR3 is TGTGCCAGTAGTAGACAGTCGCCAGGGGGCTTGCAGCCCCAGCATTTT. Its protein is CASSRQSPGGLQPQHF. The chain recombines TRBV19 with TRBJ1-5; 8 bases line up with TRBD1. CDR1 and CDR2 from the germline V gene are LNHDA and SQIVND (reference sequence). V trimming: 4 bases; J trimming: 7 bases; junction bases outside the gene matches: 12. The CDR3 runs 16 residues. The entire variable domain, with the rest obtained from reference TRBV19 and TRBJ1-5, is as follows: DGGITQSPKYLFRKEGQNVTLSCEQNLNHDAMYWYRQDPGQGLRLIYYSQIVNDFQKGDIAEGYSVSREKKESFPLTVTSAQKNPTAFYLCASSRQSPGGLQPQHFGDGTRLSIL.

CDR3 nucleotides: TGTGCCAGCAGTGACGGACAGGTGGGGATCTACGAGCAGTACTTC. This sequence encodes CASSDGQVGIYEQYF. The chain joins TRBV6-6 to TRBJ2-7, with 7 bases matching TRBD1. This CDR3 contains 15 residues. Germline CDR1 MNHNY, CDR2 SVGAGI (reference sequence). J lost 3 bases, V lost 5 bases, and 10 bases had no gene match.

This sequence joins TRBV6-5 and TRBJ2-1; D perhaps matches TRBD1 (6 bases). The germline V and J ends were trimmed by 0 bases and 0 bases, with 9 bases remaining between them. Germline V gives CDR1 MNHEY, CDR2 SVGAGI. The CDR3 runs 16 residues. This CDR3 reads CASSYSRGNSYNEQFF. The DNA of the CDR3 is TGTGCCAGCAGTTACTCGAGGGGGAACTCCTACAATGAGCAGTTCTTC.

This chain links TRBV20-1 with TRBJ1-2; D is perhaps TRBD1 (5 bases). This CDR3 region has 13 residues. V gave up 3 bases and J gave up 8 bases, with 16 bases separating them. Germline CDR1 reads DFQATT; CDR2 reads SNEGSKA (reference sequence). The CDR3 DNA reads TGCAGTGCTAGTTCGCAGGGATCAGGGGGCTACACCTTC. Its translation is CSASSQGSGGYTF.

The chain recombines TRBV6-4 with TRBJ2-7; D might be TRBD2 (5 bases). The germline CDR1 and CDR2 sequences are MRHNA and SNTAGT. The CDR3 length is 15 residues. V dropped 7 bases and J dropped 5 bases, with 21 bases sitting between them. The CDR3 loop reads CASISRRPVSNEQYF. In DNA form, the CDR3 reads TGTGCCAGCATCTCCCGGAGGCCCGTGAGCAACGAGCAGTACTTC.

The rearrangement joins TRBV6-1 to TRBJ1-3, with D uncertain. CDR3 size: 14 residues. CDR1 is MNHNS and CDR2 is SASEGT in the germline V gene. The V gene lost 3 bases and the J gene lost 2 bases, with 8 bases spanning the gap. The CDR3: CASSEHGAGNTIYF. CDR3 DNA sequence: TGTGCCAGCAGTGAGCACGGGGCTGGAAACACCATATATTTT.

The genes are TRBV2 and TRBJ1-2; 10 bases are shared with TRBD1. CDR1 is SNHLY, CDR2 FYNNEI, per germline. V lost 9 bases and J lost 0; bases outside the gene matches: 1. The CDR3 sequence is 13 residues long. The CDR3 protein is CASGQGANYGYTF. The CDR3 region has the DNA TGTGCCAGTGGACAGGGGGCTAACTATGGCTACACCTTC.

The chain employs TRBV5-1 and TRBJ1-2; TRBD1 matches at 7 bases. The CDR3 is 14 amino acids. Germline values: CDR1 SGHRS, CDR2 YFSETQ. V shed 3 bases, J shed 5 bases, and the junction held 7 bases outside the gene matches. The CDR3 coding sequence is TGCGCCAGCAGCTGGCCCGGGACAGAGTATGGCTACACCTTC. Translating it yields CASSWPGTEYGYTF.

The chain carries TRBV20-1 and TRBJ2-5; D unclear. Germline V gene sequence: CDR1 DFQATT, CDR2 SNEGSKA (reference sequence). V gave up 5 bases and J gave up 5 bases, with 9 bases separating them. CDR3 length: 11 residues. CDR3 protein: CSAFRRETQYF. CDR3 coding DNA: TGCAGTGCTTTCCGTCGGGAGACCCAGTACTTC.